A selection of T cell receptor beta chains follows, all from one sample in a study of blood T cell repertoires in COVID-19. Assay: immunoSEQ multiplex PCR; the TCRdb copy retains only in-frame clones and omits some. The data show about 270,000 clones, around 82% seen once. The sequenced sample consisted of peripheral blood. The receptors originated from a woman younger than 35 with acute or convalescent COVID-19. CDR3s include the opening cysteine and the closing phenylalanine or tryptophan. Each record gives: V gene, clone size, J gene, D gene, CDR3 protein, CDR3 DNA. A D gene is named only where the DNA matches it firmly. The size of a clone is reported for some rows only, either as once, few or many, or as a class for expanded clones.

TRBV27	-	TRBJ2-6	-	CASTLSGANVLTF	TGTGCCAGCACCCTCTCTGGGGCCAACGTCCTGACTTTC
TRBV2	-	TRBJ1-1	-	CASTNPGVTEAFF	TGTGCCAGCACTAATCCAGGGGTCACTGAAGCTTTCTTT
TRBV28	-	TRBJ1-2	-	CASSFGQGNYGYTF	TGTGCCAGCAGTTTCGGGCAGGGAAACTATGGCTACACCTTC
TRBV30	-	TRBJ2-3	TRBD2	CAWLAGGRPDTQYF	TGTGCCTGGTTAGCGGGAGGGCGCCCAGATACGCAGTATTTT
TRBV7-9	-	TRBJ2-5	TRBD1	CASSSPTGGGETQYF	TGTGCCAGCAGCTCCCCCACAGGGGGAGGAGAGACCCAGTACTTC
TRBV30	-	TRBJ1-4	TRBD1	CAWSTGQGGGSNEKLFF	TGTGCCTGGAGTACCGGACAGGGTGGGGGATCCAATGAAAAACTGTTTTTT
TRBV6-5	-	TRBJ1-6	-	CASRRHRDTAPLHF	TGTGCCAGCAGAAGACATCGGGACACAGCACCCCTCCACTTT
TRBV19	-	TRBJ1-3	-	CASSQHSGNTIYF	TGTGCCAGTAGTCAACACTCTGGAAACACCATATATTTT
TRBV30	-	TRBJ1-4	-	CAWRKGMSNEKLFF	TGTGCCTGGCGGAAGGGGATGAGTAATGAAAAACTGTTTTTT
TRBV28	-	TRBJ1-1	-	CASSLSPTELNTEAFF	TGTGCCAGCAGTTTATCCCCGACAGAATTGAACACTGAAGCTTTCTTT
TRBV30	-	TRBJ1-1	-	CAWRVYLWDMNTEAFF	TGTGCCTGGCGGGTCTATCTCTGGGACATGAACACTGAAGCTTTCTTT
TRBV9	few	TRBJ2-5	TRBD2	CASSPRGSGLAVAETQYF	TGTGCCAGCAGCCCGCGGGGGTCGGGACTAGCAGTGGCAGAGACCCAGTACTTC
TRBV27	medium-sized	TRBJ1-2	-	CASRSSILYGYTF	TGTGCCAGCCGATCTAGTATCCTCTATGGCTACACCTTC
TRBV27	-	TRBJ2-7	-	CASSWGLGFEQYF	TGTGCCAGCAGTTGGGGGCTAGGGTTCGAGCAGTACTTC
TRBV10-2	-	TRBJ1-4	-	CASSDRFNEKLFF	TGCGCCAGCAGTGACAGGTTTAATGAAAAACTGTTTTTT
TRBV5-4	-	TRBJ1-1	TRBD1	CASSPEADRGRTEAFF	TGTGCCAGCAGCCCAGAAGCTGACAGGGGGCGAACTGAAGCTTTCTTT
TRBV6-5	-	TRBJ2-1	TRBD2	CASSYLSSGYNEQFF	TGTGCCAGCAGTTATCTCTCTAGCGGATACAATGAGCAGTTCTTC
TRBV9	-	TRBJ2-1	-	CASSASVGAYNEQFF	TGTGCCAGCAGCGCTAGCGTGGGCGCCTACAATGAGCAGTTCTTC
TRBV5-4	-	TRBJ1-3	-	CASSQGPPGAGNTIYF	TGTGCCAGCAGCCAGGGCCCCCCTGGGGCTGGAAACACCATATATTTT
TRBV4-3	-	TRBJ1-1	-	CASSQDYQRVPMSAFF	TGCGCCAGCAGCCAAGATTACCAGAGGGTACCCATGTCAGCTTTCTTT
TRBV13	-	TRBJ1-1	-	CASSLVQDSHTEAFF	TGTGCCAGCAGCTTAGTTCAGGACAGTCACACTGAAGCTTTCTTT
TRBV27	-	TRBJ2-7	-	CASSFWPPEGVYEQYF	TGTGCCAGCAGTTTTTGGCCCCCTGAGGGAGTGTACGAGCAGTACTTC
TRBV5-1	-	TRBJ2-7	-	CASSLETAYEQYF	TGCGCCAGCAGCTTGGAGACAGCCTACGAGCAGTACTTC
TRBV6-1	-	TRBJ1-5	-	CASSEADYETNFPFGNQPQHF	TGTGCCAGCAGTGAAGCGGATTACGAGACAAACTTCCCCTTTGGCAATCAGCCCCAGCATTTT
TRBV6-6	-	TRBJ1-2	TRBD1	CASKRTGEGYGYTF	TGTGCCAGCAAAAGGACAGGGGAGGGCTATGGCTACACCTTC
TRBV29-1	-	TRBJ1-1	-	CSVASGLPGTTEAFF	TGCAGCGTTGCCTCGGGACTCCCAGGGACCACTGAAGCTTTCTTT
TRBV4-3	-	TRBJ2-7	-	CASSQASGPFYEQYF	TGCGCCAGCAGCCAAGCCTCAGGCCCATTCTACGAGCAGTACTTC
TRBV10-3	-	TRBJ1-4	TRBD1	CAISDPTGLDEKLFF	TGTGCCATCAGTGACCCGACAGGGCTGGATGAAAAACTGTTTTTT
TRBV5-5	-	TRBJ2-7	TRBD2	CASSLSGGTYEQYF	TGTGCCAGCAGCTTGTCGGGGGGGACCTACGAGCAGTACTTC
TRBV6-5	-	TRBJ2-3	TRBD2	CASSFQAGGLDTQYF	TGTGCCAGCAGTTTCCAAGCGGGAGGGCTGGATACGCAGTATTTT
TRBV30	few	TRBJ1-1	-	CAWRGQWSTEAFF	TGTGCCTGGAGGGGGCAGTGGAGCACTGAAGCTTTCTTT
TRBV6-6	-	TRBJ2-1	-	CASSYKSWRNEQFF	TGTGCCAGCAGTTACAAAAGCTGGCGGAATGAGCAGTTCTTC
TRBV18	-	TRBJ1-4	TRBD1	CASSPQGATSAEKLFF	TGTGCCAGCTCACCCCAGGGGGCGACCTCGGCGGAAAAACTGTTTTTT
TRBV27	-	TRBJ2-1	-	CASSLSSYNEQFF	TGTGCCAGCAGTTTATCTAGCTACAATGAGCAGTTCTTC
TRBV28	-	TRBJ2-3	-	CASSLPGSSTDTQYF	TGTGCCAGCAGTTTGCCCGGTTCTAGCACAGATACGCAGTATTTT
TRBV4-1	-	TRBJ2-5	-	CASSQWAEEAYQETQYF	TGCGCCAGCAGCCAGTGGGCGGAGGAGGCGTACCAAGAGACCCAGTACTTC
TRBV15	-	TRBJ2-5	TRBD2	CATSRVTAGQETQYF	TGTGCCACCAGCAGAGTTACAGCGGGACAAGAGACCCAGTACTTC
TRBV18	few	TRBJ1-1	-	CASSPMTVEAFF	TGTGCCAGCTCACCAATGACAGTCGAAGCTTTCTTT
TRBV29-1	few	TRBJ1-1	TRBD1	CSVGRTGGAPEAFF	TGCAGCGTGGGTCGGACAGGGGGAGCCCCTGAAGCTTTCTTT
TRBV6-1	-	TRBJ1-1	TRBD1	CASSEGQGATEAFF	TGTGCCAGCAGTGAAGGACAGGGCGCCACTGAAGCTTTCTTT
TRBV11-2	once	TRBJ2-5	-	CASSLDRGQQETQYF	TGTGCCAGCAGCTTAGATCGTGGCCAACAAGAGACCCAGTACTTC
TRBV5-1	-	TRBJ2-1	-	CASSLAGGAYNEQFF	TGCGCCAGCAGCTTGGCCGGGGGTGCCTACAATGAGCAGTTCTTC
TRBV5-1	few	TRBJ2-1	-	CASTLGAPYNEQFF	TGCGCCAGCACCCTGGGGGCCCCGTACAATGAGCAGTTCTTC
TRBV11-2	-	TRBJ1-2	-	CASSSRRGLYGYTF	TGTGCCAGCAGCTCGCGAAGGGGTCTCTATGGCTACACCTTC
TRBV14	-	TRBJ1-5	-	CASSQEGPRTVTFQGEPQHF	TGTGCCAGCAGCCAAGAGGGGCCGAGGACAGTTACTTTCCAAGGGGAGCCCCAGCATTTT
TRBV7-9	-	TRBJ1-3	-	CASSRTALSGNTIYF	TGTGCCAGCAGCCGGACAGCGCTCTCTGGAAACACCATATATTTT
TRBV5-1	-	TRBJ2-2	TRBD2	CASGLAGGPGTGELFF	TGCGCCAGCGGGCTAGCGGGAGGGCCGGGCACCGGGGAGCTGTTTTTT
TRBV15	-	TRBJ2-2	TRBD2	CATSRVRTSGREEGTGELFF	TGTGCCACCAGCAGAGTTAGGACTAGCGGGAGGGAAGAGGGCACCGGGGAGCTGTTTTTT
TRBV27	-	TRBJ2-5	-	CASSLGTGTYQETQYF	TGTGCCAGCAGTTTAGGGACGGGGACATACCAAGAGACCCAGTACTTC
TRBV6-6	once	TRBJ2-3	-	CASSYSAASSTDTQYF	TGTGCCAGCAGTTACTCGGCGGCTAGCTCTACAGATACGCAGTATTTT
TRBV11-2	-	TRBJ2-1	TRBD2	CASSLELAGGPSGEQFF	TGTGCCAGCAGCTTAGAGCTGGCGGGAGGGCCGAGTGGTGAGCAGTTCTTC
TRBV5-1	-	TRBJ2-4	TRBD1	CASSLEQGSVIQYF	TGCGCCAGCAGCTTGGAACAGGGGTCAGTAATTCAGTACTTC
TRBV7-3	-	TRBJ2-3	-	CASSPQPRGREDLSTDTQYF	TGTGCCAGCAGCCCCCAACCCAGGGGTCGAGAAGATCTTAGCACAGATACGCAGTATTTT
TRBV6-1	-	TRBJ1-6	-	CASSARQTPSYNSPLHF	TGTGCCAGCAGTGCGCGACAGACACCCTCCTATAATTCACCCCTCCACTTT
TRBV4-2	-	TRBJ1-2	-	CASSQISGVSYGYTF	TGTGCCAGCAGCCAGATATCAGGGGTCTCCTATGGCTACACCTTC